A selection of T cell receptor beta chains follows, all from one sample in a study of T cells after yellow fever vaccination. A single record per CDR3 protein comes from TCRdb applying MiXCR to the 5' RACE reads. The profile shows 100,000 to 150,000 distinct CDR3 sequences, under 9% of them singletons. The sequencing here drew on CD8+ T cells sorted from PBMCs, taken on the day of the yellow fever booster vaccination. The receptor set was obtained from a man younger than 30 who received the YFV17D yellow fever vaccine. The CDR3 runs from the conserved cysteine through the conserved F or W. D genes are given only for firm matches. The size of a clone is reported for some rows only, either as once, few or many, or as a class for expanded clones.

J gene	V gene	D gene	clone size	CDR3 DNA	CDR3 protein
TRBJ2-2	TRBV7-3	TRBD1	few	TGTGCCAGCAGCTTAACGGGGACAGGGGCTTTGACCGGGGAGCTGTTTTTT	CASSLTGTGALTGELFF
TRBJ2-1	TRBV7-2	TRBD2	NA	TGTGCCAGCAGCTTAGCGAGGGGGACTAGCGTCGACAATGAGCAGTTCTTC	CASSLARGTSVDNEQFF
TRBJ1-3	TRBV7-2	TRBD1	NA	TGTGCCAGCAGCTACAGGGGATCTGGAAACACCATATATTTT	CASSYRGSGNTIYF
TRBJ2-5	TRBV27	NA	many	TGTGCCAGCAGTCAATGGGGGTACCAAGAGACCCAGTACTTC	CASSQWGYQETQYF
TRBJ2-3	TRBV11-2	NA	NA	TGTGCCAGCAGCTGGGAGCTCTTTCGCACAGATACGCAGTATTTT	CASSWELFRTDTQYF
TRBJ1-1	TRBV5-1	TRBD1	few	TGCGCCAGCAGGACAGGGGACACTGAAGCTTTCTTT	CASRTGDTEAFF
TRBJ2-1	TRBV6-2/TRBV6-3	TRBD2	few	TGTGCCAGCAGTTTCGCACCCGAGCGGGGGGGCTCCTACAATGAGCAGTTCTTC	CASSFAPERGGSYNEQFF
TRBJ1-2	TRBV12-3/TRBV12-4	NA	once	TGTGCCAGCGGGGGGTGGGTGACGGCTCTCGGCTACACCTTC	CASGGWVTALGYTF
TRBJ1-3	TRBV29-1	NA	many	TGCAGCGTCAGGGCGATCTCTGGAAACACCATATATTTT	CSVRAISGNTIYF
TRBJ1-6	TRBV7-6	NA	NA	TGTGCCAGCAGCTTATTAATAGGGTTCCTCCACTTT	CASSLLIGFLHF
TRBJ2-7	TRBV25-1	TRBD2	NA	TGTGCCAGCAGGAAGCGGGGGACCTACGAGCAGTACTTC	CASRKRGTYEQYF
TRBJ1-1	TRBV4-1	TRBD1	few	TGCGCCAGTACGGGGACAGGGTACACTGAAGCTTTCTTT	CASTGTGYTEAFF
TRBJ2-7	TRBV5-1	NA	NA	TGCGCCAGCCGCGATTTCGGGGGATTATACGAGCAGTACTTC	CASRDFGGLYEQYF
TRBJ1-5	TRBV6-4	NA	NA	TGTGCCAGCAGCGGTATCCAATCCCATCAGCCCCAGCATTTT	CASSGIQSHQPQHF
TRBJ2-7	TRBV11-2	TRBD2	few	TGTGCCAGCAGTAACGGGGGGTCCTACGAGCAGTACTTC	CASSNGGSYEQYF
TRBJ1-5	TRBV27	NA	many	TGCGCCAGCAGCCTCTACAGAGGGAATCAGCCCCAGCATTTT	CASSLYRGNQPQHF
TRBJ1-1	TRBV5-1	NA	few	TGCGCCAGCAGCTTGGATAGCAACCCTGAAGCTTTCTTT	CASSLDSNPEAFF
TRBJ1-1	TRBV7-9	NA	few	TGTGCCAGCAGCCCTCGCCCAGGGACCCTTATGAACACTGAAGCTTTCTTT	CASSPRPGTLMNTEAFF
TRBJ1-6	TRBV3-1	NA	NA	TGTGCCAGCAGCCAAGATTGGAGGACAGTGGGGGCTAATAATTCACCCCTCCACTTT	CASSQDWRTVGANNSPLHF
TRBJ2-2	TRBV18	NA	NA	TGTGCCAGCTCACCCTCGGGAGCCGGGGAGCTGTTTTTT	CASSPSGAGELFF
TRBJ2-3	TRBV20-1	NA	NA	TGCAGTGCTAGGTTGGCAGGGGTTCCAGATACGCAGTATTTT	CSARLAGVPDTQYF
TRBJ2-1	TRBV9	NA	NA	TGTGCCAGCAGCCCATGGGGCGCGGGACAGTCACTGATCTCTGAGCAGTTCTTC	CASSPWGAGQSLISEQFF
TRBJ1-1	TRBV12-3/TRBV12-4	NA	many	TGTGCCAGCAGCCCAGCGGCCTACACTGAAGCTTTCTTT	CASSPAAYTEAFF
TRBJ2-5	TRBV19	TRBD2	few	TGTGCCAGTAGAATTAGCGGGGGGACCCAAGAGACCCAGTACTTC	CASRISGGTQETQYF
TRBJ1-2	TRBV7-9	NA	NA	TGTGCCAGCAGCCAGGACGGAAGTAATGGCTACACCTTC	CASSQDGSNGYTF
TRBJ1-5	TRBV2	NA	few	TGTGCCAGCAGGACGGGACGGACAAATCAGCCCCAGCATTTT	CASRTGRTNQPQHF
TRBJ1-2	TRBV4-1	NA	many	TGCGCCAGCAGCGTGCCGGGGACGTCGAACTATGGCTACACCTTC	CASSVPGTSNYGYTF
TRBJ1-2	TRBV5-5	TRBD1	NA	TGTGCCAGCAGCTTAGACAGGGGGCTCGGCTATGGCTACACCTTC	CASSLDRGLGYGYTF
TRBJ1-2	TRBV5-1	NA	NA	TGCGCCAGCAGCTTGGACGGGAATAACTATGGCTACACCTTC	CASSLDGNNYGYTF
TRBJ2-3	TRBV4-3	TRBD2	NA	TGCGCCAGCAGCCAAGATCGACTAGCGGCGATCTCAGATACGCAGTATTTT	CASSQDRLAAISDTQYF
TRBJ1-1	TRBV7-6	NA	many	TGTGCCAGCAGCAGAGACCGGGCTAAAATGAACACTGAAGCTTTCTTT	CASSRDRAKMNTEAFF
TRBJ2-7	TRBV7-2	NA	few	TGTGCCAGCAGCCAGTGGGGCCAGCAGTACTTC	CASSQWGQQYF
TRBJ2-6	TRBV4-3	NA	many	TGCGCCAGCAGCCAAGATCTTGGGTCTGGGGCCAACGTCCTGACTTTC	CASSQDLGSGANVLTF
TRBJ2-7	TRBV3-1	NA	NA	TGTGCCAGCAGCCTCACCACCGGGAGAGAGCAGTACTTC	CASSLTTGREQYF